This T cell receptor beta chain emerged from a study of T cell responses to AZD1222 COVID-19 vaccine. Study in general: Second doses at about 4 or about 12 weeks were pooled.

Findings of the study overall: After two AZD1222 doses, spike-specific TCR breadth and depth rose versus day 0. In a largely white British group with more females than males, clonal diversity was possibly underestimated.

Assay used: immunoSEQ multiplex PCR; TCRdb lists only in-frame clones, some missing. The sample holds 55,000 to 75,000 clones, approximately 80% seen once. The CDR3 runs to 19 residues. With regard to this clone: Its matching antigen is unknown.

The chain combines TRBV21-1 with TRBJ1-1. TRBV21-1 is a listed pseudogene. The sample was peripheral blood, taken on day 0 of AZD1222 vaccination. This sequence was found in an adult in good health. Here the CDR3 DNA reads TGTGCCAGCAGCAAAGACGCTCTTTCCGGCGGGCAGATGAACACTGAAGCTTTCTTT. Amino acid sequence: CASSKDALSGGQMNTEAFF.